This TCR beta chain was observed in a study of OX40 agonist ivuxolimab in advanced cancers. The assay was immunoSEQ multiplex PCR, and TCRdb's table has in-frame clones only and misses some. The profile covers tens of thousands of clones, with about 90% appearing a single time and roughly 0.51% taken by the ten largest. After removal of 0 bases from V and 4 bases from J, the junction contained 3 bases not matched to a gene. The CDR3 runs to 15 residues. Per germline, CDR1 SGHRS and CDR2 YFSETQ. The source was CD4+ or CD8+ T cells sorted from blood, collected in a trial of the OX40 agonist ivuxolimab. This clonotype was obtained from an adult with an advanced solid tumor such as melanoma, head and neck, liver or kidney cancer. This sequence joins TRBV5-1 and TRBJ1-4; TRBD1 matches at 7 bases. CDR3 coding DNA: TGCGCCAGCAGCTTGGAGCCAGGGGGTAATGAAAAACTGTTTTTT. It is translated as CASSLEPGGNEKLFF.